The rows below give T cell receptor beta chains drawn from one sample of a study of CD8+ T cells in alopecia areata. Some clones are missing from TCRdb's copy, which holds only in-frame ones; the method was immunoSEQ multiplex PCR. The data show 70,000 or so clones, approximately 58% seen once. Sequenced here: CD8+ T cells sorted from blood, sampled at week 0. Receptors originate from a human donor with alopecia areata. The CDR3 runs from the conserved cysteine through the conserved F or W. Each record gives: V gene, J gene, D gene, clone size, CDR3 length, CDR3 DNA, CDR3 protein. A D gene is named only where the DNA matches it firmly. Not all rows give a size; the values are once, few, many and, for expanded clones, a class.

>TRBV7-9|TRBJ2-7|NA|few|14
TGTGCCAGCAGCTCGCGGGACTTCTCCTACGAGCAGTACTTC
CASSSRDFSYEQYF
>TRBV7-8|TRBJ2-7|NA|hyperexpanded|14
TGTGCCAGCAGCTTTAGAGGTGGCGCCTACGAGCAGTACTTC
CASSFRGGAYEQYF
>TRBV30|TRBJ2-7|NA|NA|12
TGTGCCTGGAGTAATGCAGCCTACGAGCAGTACTTC
CAWSNAAYEQYF
>TRBV10-3|TRBJ2-7|NA|NA|10
TGTGCCATCGCGTCCTACGAGCAGTACTTC
CAIASYEQYF
>TRBV30|TRBJ1-5|TRBD1|NA|16
TGTGCCTGGTCCCCAGGGGGCGGGGTCGGCAATCAGCCCCAGCATTTT
CAWSPGGGVGNQPQHF
>TRBV5-1|TRBJ2-7|NA|NA|13
TGCGCCAGCAGCTCCCTCCCAAATAACGAGCAGTACTTC
CASSSLPNNEQYF
>TRBV7-9|TRBJ1-1|NA|NA|13
TGTGCCAGCAGCCCCTGGTTGAACACTGAAGCTTTCTTT
CASSPWLNTEAFF
>TRBV6-4|TRBJ2-1|TRBD1|large|13
TGTGCCAGCAGTGACTCGGACAGGGGTGAGCAGTTCTTC
CASSDSDRGEQFF
>TRBV5-6|TRBJ1-1|NA|NA|15
TGTGCCAGCAGCTGGACAGCTTTGTCGGGCACTGAAGCTTTCTTT
CASSWTALSGTEAFF
>TRBV27|TRBJ1-5|NA|once|14
TGTGCCAGCAGCATCTCAGGGTCGCCTCAGCCCCAGCATTTT
CASSISGSPQPQHF
>TRBV5-6|TRBJ2-2|TRBD1|NA|16
TGTGCCAGCAGCCAAGCAGGGGGCCCGAACACCGGGGAGCTGTTTTTT
CASSQAGGPNTGELFF
>TRBV29-1|TRBJ2-6|NA|NA|17
TGCAGCGTTGAAGATCGCCGGGCAGGCACTGGGGCCAACGTCCTGACTTTC
CSVEDRRAGTGANVLTF
>TRBV13|TRBJ2-1|TRBD2|NA|14
TGTGCCAGCAGCTTCCCAGCGGGATCGAATGAGCAGTTCTTC
CASSFPAGSNEQFF
>TRBV2|TRBJ2-1|NA|few|13
TGTGCCAGCACCCGACTGGACTTGGTTGAGCAGTTCTTC
CASTRLDLVEQFF
>TRBV9|TRBJ1-1|TRBD1|few|15
TGTGCCAGCAGCGAAGACAGGGGAGTGAACACTGAAGCTTTCTTT
CASSEDRGVNTEAFF
>TRBV27|TRBJ2-7|TRBD1|once|16
TGTGCCAGCAGCCATATCGGCCCGGGACAGGGAAGCGAGCAGTACTTC
CASSHIGPGQGSEQYF
>TRBV5-4|TRBJ2-1|TRBD2|once|15
TGTGCCAGCAGCGGGACTAGCGGGAAGGTTAAGGGACAGTTCTTC
CASSGTSGKVKGQFF
>TRBV7-9|TRBJ2-5|TRBD1|NA|16
TGTGCCAGCAGCTTCGAAGGGACAGGTGAACAAGAGACCCAGTACTTC
CASSFEGTGEQETQYF
>TRBV5-6|TRBJ2-6|NA|NA|15
TGTGCCAGCAGCCCTACAGCCTCTGGGGCCAACGTCCTGACTTTC
CASSPTASGANVLTF
>TRBV4-1|TRBJ1-1|NA|NA|15
TGCGCCAGCAGCCGGGAGGGACTGATGAACACTGAAGCTTTCTTT
CASSREGLMNTEAFF
>TRBV29-1|TRBJ2-1|NA|few|11
TGCAGCGTGGGGGCCTCCAATGAGCAGTTCTTC
CSVGASNEQFF
>TRBV27|TRBJ1-1|NA|NA|15
TGTGCCAGCAGTTTATCCGTGGGGGCTGGTTTCGAAGCTTTCTTT
CASSLSVGAGFEAFF
>TRBV6-6|TRBJ2-3|NA|NA|14
TGTGCCAGCAGTTTCCGGACAGGCACAGATACGCAGTATTTT
CASSFRTGTDTQYF
>TRBV29-1|TRBJ2-2|NA|NA|13
TGCAGCGTGGTCCCGACCAACACCGGGGAGCTGTTTTTT
CSVVPTNTGELFF
>TRBV9|TRBJ2-3|NA|NA|13
TGTGCCAGCAGCTTGCCTGGGGCAGATACGCAGTATTTT
CASSLPGADTQYF
>TRBV30|TRBJ1-5|NA|once|14
TGTGCCTGGAGACTTGGGGGGAGCAATCAGCCCCAGCATTTT
CAWRLGGSNQPQHF
>TRBV30|TRBJ2-7|TRBD1|few|12
TGTGCCTGGACAGGGGGTCGGGACGAGCAGTACTTC
CAWTGGRDEQYF
>TRBV30|TRBJ2-7|NA|NA|12
TGTGCCTGGAGTGGGGCTACCTACGAGCAGTACTTC
CAWSGATYEQYF
>TRBV29-1|TRBJ1-1|NA|NA|12
TGCAGCGCACTATCCATGAACACTGAAGCTTTCTTT
CSALSMNTEAFF
>TRBV19|TRBJ2-5|NA|NA|14
TGTGCCAGTAGTATCTCAGGGCCGCAAGAGACCCAGTACTTC
CASSISGPQETQYF
>TRBV7-9|TRBJ1-1|NA|few|14
TGTGCCAGCAGCCCCCCAAGGGGTAACACTGAAGCTTTCTTT
CASSPPRGNTEAFF
>TRBV4-3|TRBJ2-1|TRBD2|NA|16
TGCGCCAGCAGCCAAAGACTAGCGGGAGGGCTGAATGAGCAGTTCTTC
CASSQRLAGGLNEQFF
>TRBV9|TRBJ2-1|NA|NA|14
TGTGCCAGCAGCGATGAGACTGGGTACAATGAGCAGTTCTTC
CASSDETGYNEQFF
>TRBV6-5|TRBJ1-2|NA|many|15
TGTGCCAGCGTCCTTGGGGCAGGACCGAGCTATGGCTACACCTTC
CASVLGAGPSYGYTF
>TRBV5-1|TRBJ2-5|NA|few|14
TGCGCCAGCAGCCCGAGGACAGACCAAGAGACCCAGTACTTC
CASSPRTDQETQYF
>TRBV27|TRBJ1-4|NA|NA|12
TGTGCCAGCAGTTTGGGTTCAGGAAGTCTGTTTTTT
CASSLGSGSLFF
>TRBV5-1|TRBJ2-1|TRBD1|once|18
TGCGCCAGCAGCTTGGCGCCTCCGGGACAGGGGGCAGGTAATGAGCAGTTCTTC
CASSLAPPGQGAGNEQFF
>TRBV5-6|TRBJ2-1|NA|NA|15
TGTGCCAGCAGCGCGGTACGATTGGGATACAATGAGCAGTTCTTC
CASSAVRLGYNEQFF
>TRBV4-1|TRBJ2-7|NA|NA|15
TGCGCCAGCAGCCTTGGAACAGCAGGAATCTACGAGCAGTACTTC
CASSLGTAGIYEQYF
>TRBV10-3|TRBJ2-7|NA|NA|15
TGTGCCATCAGTGAGTCGCGACAGTCCTCCTACGAGCAGTACTTC
CAISESRQSSYEQYF
>TRBV27|TRBJ1-5|NA|once|15
TGTGCCAGCAGTTTATCGATTGGGGGCAATCAGCCCCAGCATTTT
CASSLSIGGNQPQHF
>TRBV29-1|TRBJ2-7|TRBD2|NA|14
TGCAGCGTTGAATTGAGCGGGAGCTCCTACGAGCAGTACTTC
CSVELSGSSYEQYF
>TRBV6-6|TRBJ2-5|NA|NA|13
TGTGCCAGCAGTTGGAAAGTTCAAGAGACCCAGTACTTC
CASSWKVQETQYF
>TRBV7-9|TRBJ2-5|TRBD1|once|16
TGTGCCAGCAGCTTGGGACAGGGGGCGCAACAGAAGACCCAGTACTTC
CASSLGQGAQQKTQYF
>TRBV27|TRBJ2-3|TRBD2|NA|16
TGTGCCAGCACCTCGGGGACTAGCGGGGCCACAGATACGCAGTATTTT
CASTSGTSGATDTQYF
>TRBV7-9|TRBJ2-5|NA|NA|14
TGTGCCAGCAGCTTAGCGCTAGTTGGAGAGACCCAGTACTTC
CASSLALVGETQYF
>TRBV4-3|TRBJ2-3|TRBD2|NA|16
TGCGCCAGCAGCCAAGATCGCGCGGGAGTGGCAGATACGCAGTATTTT
CASSQDRAGVADTQYF
>TRBV25-1|TRBJ1-5|NA|NA|14
TGTGCCAGCAGTCCCGGGGTGAGCAATCAGCCCCAGCATTTT
CASSPGVSNQPQHF
>TRBV5-1|TRBJ2-5|TRBD1|few|17
TGCGCCAGCAGCTTTAGGGGACAGGGGGTGCTTCAAGAGACCCAGTACTTC
CASSFRGQGVLQETQYF
>TRBV5-1|TRBJ2-7|TRBD1|NA|11
TGCGCCAGCAGCGCAGGGGGCGAGCAGTACTTC
CASSAGGEQYF